A single TCR beta chain is shown here with its context. These data originate in a study of blood T cells in healthy people across ages. It was with a sample-barcoded 5' primer and a J-beta primer mix that a second PCR of about 7 to 12 cycles was run. The authors tagged each cDNA molecule using a template-switch adaptor with 12 random nucleotides. TCRdb independently ran MiXCR on the 5' RACE reads; one entry per CDR3 protein. The sample holds around 970,000 distinct CDR3 sequences; approximately 50% are singletons and the top ten take around 21%. This CDR3 has 16 amino acids. CDR1 and CDR2 (germline): KGHSH, LQKENI. V shed 8 bases and J 1 base; nucleotides not matched to a gene: 13.

The sequence derives from an older woman in good health. The sample taken for sequencing was blood. The chain combines TRBV18 with TRBJ2-5; TRBD1 aligns across 7 bases. This CDR3 reads CASAETQGHFQETQYF. DNA of the CDR3: TGTGCCAGCGCCGAGACACAGGGGCATTTCCAAGAGACCCAGTACTTC.